Shown below are 23 T cell receptor beta chains from a single sample sequenced in a study of T cells in Graves' hyperthyroidism and ophthalmopathy (dated by TCRdb to about 2019). The library came from multiplex PCR. Sequencing relied on an Illumina HiSeq 2000. TCR beta CDR3 regions were amplified from RNA transcripts. A first-round RT-PCR of the TCR CDR3 used the HTBI primer set with the Qiagen OneStep RT-PCR kit. TCRdb reran the public reads through fastp at Q25 and MiXCR, keeping productive beta chains. CDR3 protein duplicates are merged, each entry listing the most common genes and DNA. In this sample the table shows approximately 410,000 distinct CDR3 sequences, approximately 15% of which occur a single time. The ten largest clones add up to roughly 13% of the sample. Specimen: blood. These receptor sequences come from a young man with Graves' ophthalmopathy.

This clonotype was seen only a few times. The chain employs TRBV9 and TRBJ2-1, with TRBD2 matching 7 bases. CDR1 is SGDLS, CDR2 YYNGEE, per germline. V was pared by 4 bases and J by 14 bases, with 12 bases of the junction left unmatched. CDR3 length equals 13 residues. The CDR3 spells CASSPRAGLVEFF. In DNA form, the CDR3 reads TGTGCCAGCAGCCCCCGAGCGGGATTAGTGGAGTTCTTC.

This clonotype occurred many times. The chain carries TRBV3-1 and TRBJ2-5; 12 nucleotides line up with TRBD2. The CDR3 contains 18 residues. Germline CDR1 and CDR2: LGHDT and YNNKEL (reference sequence). J was trimmed by 1 base and V by 4 bases; bases with no gene match: 10. The CDR3: CASSPGLAGRKIQETQYF. DNA of the CDR3: TGTGCCAGCAGCCCTGGACTAGCGGGGCGGAAAATCCAAGAGACCCAGTACTTC.

The rearrangement links TRBV11-2 to TRBJ2-7, with TRBD1 identical over 9 bases. V dropped 4 bases and J dropped 6; count of bases not matched to a gene: 7. The germline CDR1 and CDR2 sequences are SGHAT and FQNNGV. The length of the CDR3 is 14 residues. For the CDR3, the DNA is TGTGCCAGCAGCTCTGGGACAGGGTCATTCGAGCAGTACTTC. This sequence encodes CASSSGTGSFEQYF.

This clonotype was counted many times. The chain combines TRBV24-1 with TRBJ2-5; 10 nucleotides agree with TRBD1. With 2 bases clipped from V and 5 bases from J, the junction kept 4 bases outside the gene matches. Per the germline V gene, CDR1 is KGHDR and CDR2 is SFDVKD. The CDR3 is 15 residues long. CDR3 DNA: TGTGCCACCAGTGATTGGGGACAGGGGTGGGAGACCCAGTACTTC. Translation: CATSDWGQGWETQYF.

This clonotype was counted only a few times. The chain links TRBV19 to TRBJ1-1; TRBD1 aligns across 7 bases. J gave up 2 bases and V 3 bases, and 6 bases lay outside the gene matches. In germline, CDR1 is LNHDA, CDR2 SQIVND (reference sequence). The CDR3 runs to 15 residues. CDR3 loop: CASSIGDRFNTEAFF. CDR3 DNA sequence: TGTGCCAGTAGTATCGGGGACAGATTTAACACTGAAGCTTTCTTT.

A few counts support this clonotype. The rearrangement joins TRBV5-1 to TRBJ2-5, with D possibly being TRBD1 (6 bases). The length of the CDR3 is 15 residues. Germline V lookup: CDR1 SGHRS, CDR2 YFSETQ. Trimming removed 2 bases at V and 3 bases at J, with 14 bases between. CDR3 nucleotide sequence: TGCGCCAGCAGCTTCTACGGACAGTCTGAAGAGACCCAGTACTTC. Protein product: CASSFYGQSEETQYF.

This clonotype was observed many times. This sequence joins TRBV12-3 or TRBV12-4 and TRBJ1-2; 7 positions match TRBD1. The CDR3 covers 13 residues. Trimming cost V 5 bases and J 5 bases; bases outside gene matches: 5. CDR3 DNA: TGTGCCAGCAGTCTCTCAGGGGGGTATGGCTACACCTTC. This gives the protein CASSLSGGYGYTF.

This clonotype was detected ten times or more. The V gene is TRBV20-1, the J gene TRBJ2-1; perhaps TRBD2 as D (6 bases). The CDR3 is 15 amino acids. V was shortened by 5 bases and J by 4 bases, with 18 bases between the two germline ends. Germline loops: CDR1 DFQATT, CDR2 SNEGSKA (reference sequence). The CDR3 protein is CSAGGLGGQYNEQFF. CDR3 DNA sequence: TGCAGTGCTGGGGGACTTGGAGGCCAGTACAATGAGCAGTTCTTC.

This clonotype showed up many times. The rearrangement joins TRBV12-5 to TRBJ2-7, with D possibly TRBD2 on 5 matching bases. CDR3 length: 15 residues. V gave up 7 bases and J gave up 5 bases, with 21 bases separating them. Germline loops: CDR1 LGHNT, CDR2 FRNRAP. CDR3: CASAGTDGLGDEQYF. The CDR3 DNA reads as TGTGCTAGTGCCGGAACCGACGGACTGGGAGACGAGCAGTACTTC.

The sample holds many counts of this clonotype. The J gene is TRBJ2-3, the V gene TRBV5-1, with D unresolved. Trimming shortened V by 2 bases and J by 2 bases, and 9 bases separated the two germline ends. Looked up from germline, CDR1 is SGHRS and CDR2 is YFSETQ. The CDR3 covers 14 residues. The CDR3 sequence is CASSFGSVTDTQYF. The DNA of the CDR3 is TGCGCCAGCAGCTTCGGCAGCGTCACAGATACGCAGTATTTT.

The chain employs TRBV20-1 and TRBJ1-2; D gene unclear. The germline V gene has CDR1 DFQATT and CDR2 SNEGSKA (reference sequence). V lost 0 bases to trimming and J lost 5 bases, with 7 bases between them. The CDR3 extends over 12 amino acids. The CDR3 protein is CSARDGIYGYTF. The DNA for the CDR3 is TGCAGTGCTAGAGACGGAATTTATGGCTACACCTTC.

At least ten counts were recorded for this clonotype. The V and J genes are TRBV18 and TRBJ2-5, with unresolved D. Trimming took 1 base from V and 3 from J, leaving 12 bases between them. CDR3 length: 15 amino acids. Per germline, CDR1 KGHSH and CDR2 LQKENI. The CDR3 loop reads CASSPQAQLEETQYF. The DNA for the CDR3 is TGTGCCAGCTCACCACAAGCACAATTAGAAGAGACCCAGTACTTC. Drawing the rest from reference TRBV18 and TRBJ2-5, the complete variable domain is NAGVMQNPRHLVRRRGQEARLRCSPMKGHSHVYWYRQLPEEGLKFMVYLQKENIIDESGMPKERFSAEFPKEGPSILRIQQVVRGDSAAYFCASSPQAQLEETQYFGPGTRLLVL.

In regard to this clonotype: The CDR3 ends on some other residue instead of the conserved phenylalanine or tryptophan, so this is likely a read error. V is TRBV7-9 and J is TRBJ1-1; D perhaps matches TRBD1 (6 bases). CDR3 length: 14 amino acids. In germline, CDR1 is SEHNR, CDR2 FQNEAQ (reference sequence). Between the trimmed V and J ends, which lost 5 bases and 7 bases, there was a span of 17 bases. In DNA form, the CDR3 reads TGTGCCAGCAGCGCTCCAACAGGGACGGGTGAAGCTTTCCTT. This translates into CASSAPTGTGEAFL.

The chain links TRBV7-8 to TRBJ1-1; TRBD1 might be the D (5 bases). Germline V gives CDR1 SGHVS, CDR2 FQNEAQ. V was clipped by 2 bases and J by 1 base, with 14 bases between them. The length of the CDR3 is 16 residues. The CDR3 spells CASSLLIQGSNTEAFF. The CDR3, as DNA: TGTGCCAGCAGCTTACTGATTCAGGGTTCGAACACTGAAGCTTTCTTT. The entire variable domain, with the rest obtained from reference TRBV7-8 and TRBJ1-1, is as follows: GAGVSQSPRYKVAKRGQDVALRCDPISGHVSLFWYQQALGQGPEFLTYFQNEAQLDKSGLPSDRFFAERPEGSVSTLKIQRTQQEDSAVYLCASSLLIQGSNTEAFFGQGTRLTVV.

At least ten counts were recorded for this clonotype. This chain joins TRBV12-3 or TRBV12-4 and TRBJ2-7; D unresolved. This CDR3 comprises 15 residues. V lost 7 bases and J 0 bases, leaving 16 bases between the germline ends. CDR3 nucleotides: TGTGCCAGCACCAGCTTATCCAGGATCTCCTACGAGCAGTACTTC. Its protein is CASTSLSRISYEQYF.

This clonotype was detected many times. The J gene is TRBJ2-2, the V gene TRBV5-5, with TRBD1 matching 11 bases. Germline CDR1 is SGHKS and CDR2 is YYEKEE (reference sequence). J gave up 5 bases and V 2 bases, and 2 bases lay outside the gene matches. The CDR3 sequence is 15 residues long. CDR3 sequence: CASSFGQGATGELFF. In nucleotides, the CDR3 is TGTGCCAGCAGCTTCGGACAGGGGGCAACCGGGGAGCTGTTTTTT. The whole variable domain, filled in from reference TRBV5-5 and TRBJ2-2, reads DAGVTQSPTHLIKTRGQQVTLRCSPISGHKSVSWYQQVLGQGPQFIFQYYEKEERGRGNFPDRFSARQFPNYSSELNVNALLLGDSALYLCASSFGQGATGELFFGEGSRLTVL.

The table lists this clonotype with many counts. This chain joins TRBV7-9 and TRBJ2-3; TRBD1 aligns across 7 bases. The CDR3 spans 15 residues. Unmatched junction bases numbered 11, after V lost 5 bases and J lost 6 bases. Germline loops: CDR1 SEHNR, CDR2 FQNEAQ (reference sequence). CDR3 DNA sequence: TGTGCCAGCAGCCTTACAGGGGCCCTTGTGGATACGCAGTATTTT. This gives the protein CASSLTGALVDTQYF.

In its sample, this clonotype was seen a few times. The rearrangement joins TRBV9 to TRBJ1-5; D unclear. Trimming stripped 0 bases from V and 0 bases from J, with 7 bases between. The CDR3 extends over 15 amino acids. CDR1 is SGDLS and CDR2 is YYNGEE in the germline V gene. This chain's CDR3 is CASSVEGFSNQPQHF. In DNA, the CDR3 is TGTGCCAGCAGCGTAGAGGGCTTTAGCAATCAGCCCCAGCATTTT.

This chain links TRBV9 with TRBJ1-4; tentative D call: TRBD1 (5 bases). The CDR3 runs to 14 residues. Germline V gene sequence: CDR1 SGDLS, CDR2 YYNGEE. Trimming took 3 bases from V and 4 from J, leaving 10 bases between them. The CDR3: CASSEGGVNEKLFF. The CDR3 bases are TGTGCCAGCAGCGAGGGAGGGGTTAATGAAAAACTGTTTTTT. Variable domain in full (rest from reference TRBV9 and TRBJ1-4): DSGVTQTPKHLITATGQRVTLRCSPRSGDLSVYWYQQSLDQGLQFLIQYYNGEERAKGNILERFSAQQFPDLHSELNLSSLELGDSALYFCASSEGGVNEKLFFGSGTQLSVL.

Ten or more counts support this clonotype. Germline and junction disagree at one end, which may indicate a read error. This rearrangement joins TRBV20-1 to TRBJ2-5; 10 bases match TRBD2. Germline V gene data show CDR1 as DFQATT and CDR2 as SNEGSKA (reference sequence). The CDR3 is 15 amino acids. The CDR3 reads CSARDLVSKREGLHF. CDR3 sequence (DNA): TGCAGTGCTAGAGACCTGGTGTCGAAGCGGGAGGGCCTACACTTC.

This chain uses TRBV19 with TRBJ2-7; D might be TRBD1 (5 bases). This CDR3 region has 14 residues. The ends were cut back, 3 bases at V and 0 bases at J, with 9 bases in the middle. The germline CDR1 and CDR2 sequences are LNHDA and SQIVND (reference sequence). The chain's CDR3 is CASSIRVGSYEQYF. CDR3 DNA: TGTGCCAGTAGTATCAGGGTGGGCTCCTACGAGCAGTACTTC.

V is TRBV11-2 and J is TRBJ2-7; D may be TRBD1 or TRBD2 (5 bases each). The CDR3 is 15 residues long. Trimming left V 2 bases short and J 5 bases short, with 16 bases between. In germline, CDR1 is SGHAT, CDR2 FQNNGV. CDR3 DNA sequence: TGTGCCAGCAGCTTACCGGGACCCAGTTTGGACGAGCAGTACTTC. It codes for CASSLPGPSLDEQYF.

This clonotype was seen repeatedly, ten times or more. J is TRBJ1-5 and V is TRBV12-3 or TRBV12-4; 8 nucleotides align to TRBD1. J lost 5 bases, V lost 5 bases, and 5 bases had no gene match. The CDR3 sequence is 14 residues long. This chain's CDR3 is CASSNRDRYQPQHF. The CDR3 region has the DNA TGTGCCAGCAGTAACCGGGACAGGTATCAGCCCCAGCATTTT.